These 20 T cell receptor beta chains share one sample of origin, sequenced in a study of spatial heterogeneity in lung cancer (dated by TCRdb to 2018 to 2020). To prepare the library, 5' RACE was applied. These reads were obtained on a NextSeq 500. TCRdb trimmed public reads at Q25 via fastp, called clones via MiXCR and kept in-frame beta chains. Rows matching on CDR3 protein sequence are summarized as one entry with the most common DNA and genes. The sample table shows over 10,000 distinct CDR3 sequences, and under 5% are seen once. Around 43% of the sample goes to the ten largest clones. Explained via the paper, the time point label denotes: sample taken at primary tumor resection. For TCR sequencing, whole RNA was extracted from tumor and nontumor lung tissue, or from cryopreserved PBMC samples, and no cell sorting was done. Material: PBMCs, obtained at surgery. The source of these receptors is a male donor with early-stage non-small cell lung cancer.

This clonotype occurred many times. A library prepared for alpha chains yielded this beta chain as an off-target read; its size is of little meaning. The chain is built from TRBV7-8 and TRBJ2-3; TRBD2 is a possible D gene (8 bases). Germline values: CDR1 SGHVS, CDR2 FQNEAQ. The ends were cut back, 5 bases at V and 3 bases at J, with 18 bases in the middle. This CDR3 region has 16 residues. The CDR3 DNA follows: TGTGCCAGCAGCCCCGGAGGGGGCGGGAGGACAGATACGCAGTATTTT. Protein sequence: CASSPGGGGRTDTQYF.

This clonotype was seen many times. The library was built for alpha chains, so this beta chain is an off-target read and its size means little. The chain recombines TRBV7-9 with TRBJ2-2; D tentatively fits TRBD1 or TRBD2 (5 bases each). Between the trimmed V and J ends, which lost 5 bases and 6 bases, there was a span of 19 bases. Germline values: CDR1 SEHNR, CDR2 FQNEAQ (reference sequence). This CDR3 is 16 amino acids long. CDR3 in amino acids: CASSDPPGPRAGELFF. The CDR3, as DNA: TGTGCCAGCAGCGACCCCCCGGGACCGCGAGCCGGGGAGCTGTTTTTT. The complete variable domain, with remaining parts taken from reference TRBV7-9 and TRBJ2-2, reads DTGVSQNPRHKITKRGQNVTFRCDPISEHNRLYWYRQTLGQGPEFLTYFQNEAQLEKSRLLSDRFSAERPKGSFSTLEIQRTEQGDSAMYLCASSDPPGPRAGELFFGEGSRLTVL.

On this clonotype itself: The junction differs from germline at one of its ends, possibly a read error. Since it is a stray read in a library aimed at alpha chains, this beta chain has a size that is not meaningful. The rearrangement uses TRBV15 and TRBJ1-6; possible D gene TRBD1, 5 bases. Germline V gene data show CDR1 as LNHNV and CDR2 as YYDKDF (reference sequence). CDR3 size: 16 residues. CDR3 coding DNA: TGTGTCACCAGCGGAGGCCGGAGTGGGGGATATTCACCCCTCCACTTT. It encodes CVTSGGRSGGYSPLHF.

This clonotype turned up a few times. This beta chain came through as a stray read in a library set up for alpha chains, and its size says little. The V and J genes are TRBV6-2 or TRBV6-3 and TRBJ2-2; D is undetermined. This CDR3 is 14 amino acids long. Per germline, CDR1 MNHEY and CDR2 SVGEGT. The germline V and J ends were trimmed by 6 bases and 0 bases, with 8 bases remaining between them. The DNA for the CDR3 is TGTGCCAGCAGGAAACAGCCGAACACCGGGGAGCTGTTTTTT. Residues: CASRKQPNTGELFF.

This clonotype showed up many times. Being off target in a library aimed at alpha chains, this beta chain has a size of little meaning. The V gene is TRBV12-3 or TRBV12-4, the J gene TRBJ2-2, with TRBD2 as a possible D gene (6 bases). This CDR3 region has 12 residues. CDR3 in amino acids: CAYTGDTGELFF. Here the CDR3 DNA reads TGTGCTTATACGGGAGACACCGGGGAGCTGTTTTTT.

The sample holds many counts of this clonotype. The library was built for alpha chains, so this beta chain is an off-target read and its size means little. This chain links TRBV10-3 with TRBJ2-3, with 8 bases matching TRBD2. The CDR3 totals 16 residues. V lost 4 bases, J lost 1 base, and 7 bases stayed unmatched. The germline V gene has CDR1 ENHRY and CDR2 SYGVKD. The CDR3 protein is CAISAGGSGGTDTQYF. The DNA for the CDR3 is TGTGCCATCAGTGCCGGGGGTAGCGGGGGCACAGATACGCAGTATTTT.

This clonotype was picked up many times. In a library made to pick up alpha chains, this beta chain is a stray read with a size that means little. This chain links TRBV4-3 with TRBJ2-7; D possibly matches TRBD1 or TRBD2 (6 bases each). This CDR3 has 15 amino acids. CDR1 and CDR2 from the germline V gene are LGHNA and YSLEER. Trimming removed 0 bases from V and 7 bases from J, with 16 bases in between. The CDR3 loop reads CASSQDEARRGEQYF. CDR3 bases: TGCGCCAGCAGCCAAGATGAGGCGCGGAGGGGGGAGCAGTACTTC.

The table lists this clonotype with many counts. This beta chain is a stray read from a library made for alpha chains; its abundance is not meaningful. The chain employs TRBV28 and TRBJ2-5; D is unresolved. Per germline, CDR1 MDHEN and CDR2 SYDVKM. V was trimmed by 5 bases and J by 10 bases, leaving 14 bases between them. The CDR3 extends over 12 amino acids. CDR3: CASSTLDLFQYF. The CDR3 region has the DNA TGTGCCAGCAGTACCTTGGACCTCTTCCAGTACTTC.

By proportion, this clonotype is medium-sized. Little can be read into the size of this beta chain, an off-target read in a library designed for alpha chains. V is TRBV7-9 and J is TRBJ2-7, with 9 bases aligning to TRBD2. Losses at the gene ends were 5 bases for V and 5 bases for J; bases not matched to a gene: 10. Germline V gives CDR1 SEHNR, CDR2 FQNEAQ (reference sequence). The CDR3 has 15 residues. CDR3 in amino acids: CASSLPGSGRNEQYF. The CDR3 DNA reads as TGTGCCAGCAGCCTCCCCGGTAGCGGGAGAAACGAGCAGTACTTC.

By sample fraction, this clonotype is medium-sized (0.01 to 0.1%). This beta chain was picked up by a library intended for alpha chains and is off target, so its count carries little meaning. The chain uses TRBV6-5 and TRBJ2-2; TRBD1 matches 9 bases. The CDR3 is 14 amino acids. V trimming: 8 bases; J trimming: 5 bases; junction bases outside the gene matches: 6. Germline loops: CDR1 MNHEY, CDR2 SVGAGI. The CDR3 DNA reads TGTGCCAGCGGGGGACAGGGTGGAACCGGGGAGCTGTTTTTT. Its translation: CASGGQGGTGELFF.

This clonotype was seen at least ten times. This beta chain was picked up by a library intended for alpha chains and is off target, so its count carries little meaning. This sequence joins TRBV6-1 and TRBJ2-3, with D perhaps TRBD1 (6 bases). The CDR3 is made up of 14 amino acids. Germline lookup yields CDR1 MNHNS and CDR2 SASEGT. Deletions cut 7 bases from V and 6 bases from J, with 17 bases between. CDR3 residues: CASTELWGQDTQYF. CDR3 DNA: TGTGCCAGCACCGAATTGTGGGGGCAGGATACGCAGTATTTT.

A note on this clonotype: Within a library made for alpha chains, this beta chain is off target, and its count is uninformative. The CDR3 is CASSHPGRRGNEQFF. For the CDR3, the DNA is TGCGCCAGCAGCCACCCGGGACGGCGGGGCAATGAGCAGTTCTTC. The chain uses TRBV4-1 and TRBJ2-1, with a tentative D call TRBD2 (6 bases). The V end was cut by 3 bases, the J end by 6 bases, with 15 bases between. From germline, CDR1 is MGHRA and CDR2 YSYEKL. CDR3 length equals 15 residues.

At least ten counts were recorded for this clonotype. The size of this beta chain means little, since it is a stray read in a library made for alpha chains. The chain is built from TRBV27 and TRBJ2-2, with TRBD2 identical over 7 bases. The V segment lost 4 bases and the J segment 4 bases; nucleotides outside the gene matches: 6. CDR3 size: 15 residues. CDR1 is MNHEY and CDR2 is SMNVEV in the germline V gene (reference sequence). CDR3 loop: CASSSGLGVTGELFF. CDR3 nucleotide sequence: TGTGCCAGCAGTTCTGGACTAGGGGTCACCGGGGAGCTGTTTTTT.

In regard to this clonotype: Since it is a stray read in a library aimed at alpha chains, this beta chain has a size that is not meaningful. The V gene is TRBV7-9, the J gene TRBJ2-1; tentative D call: TRBD2 (5 bases). Trimming took 4 bases from V and 7 from J, leaving 23 bases between them. The length of the CDR3 is 17 residues. CDR1 and CDR2 (germline): SEHNR, FQNEAQ (reference sequence). The CDR3 DNA is TGTGCCAGCAGCTCTCGTAGGTTAGCGAGAGCTGGGAATGAGCAGTTCTTC. Its protein product is CASSSRRLARAGNEQFF.

This clonotype was detected many times. A library made for alpha chains picked up this beta chain off target, so its size means little. The rearrangement joins TRBV28 to TRBJ1-5; TRBD1 agrees at 8 bases. CDR1 and CDR2 (germline): MDHEN, SYDVKM. Trimming cost V 3 bases and J 7 bases; bases outside gene matches: 5. The CDR3 spans 14 residues. In DNA form, the CDR3 reads TGTGCCAGCAGTTTCGGGACAGGCTGGCAGCCCCAGCATTTT. It is translated as CASSFGTGWQPQHF.

This clonotype was observed many times. This beta chain was picked up by a library intended for alpha chains and is off target, so its count carries little meaning. The rearrangement links TRBV21-1 to TRBJ2-4; whether TRBD1, the table's D call, matches the DNA was not checked. TRBV21-1 is termed a pseudogene. The CDR3 has 17 amino acids. The CDR3 DNA reads as TGTGCCAGCAGCTCCGGGGGGTTTCTTAACAGGGGAAACATTCAGTACTTC. This sequence encodes CASSSGGFLNRGNIQYF.

There are many counts of this clonotype. This beta chain appears as a stray read in a library generated for alpha chains; its size is not informative. The chain links TRBV5-4 to TRBJ1-1; 7 nucleotides align to TRBD1. Trimming at V came to 4 bases and at J to 3 bases, leaving 3 bases not matched to a gene. The CDR3 totals 13 residues. CDR1 is SGHNT, CDR2 YYREEE, per germline (reference sequence). The CDR3 coding sequence is TGTGCCAGCAGCCCAGGGACAGACACTGAAGCTTTCTTT. Amino acids: CASSPGTDTEAFF. The whole variable domain, remainder taken from reference TRBV5-4 and TRBJ1-1, is ETGVTQSPTHLIKTRGQQVTLRCSSQSGHNTVSWYQQALGQGPQFIFQYYREEENGRGNFPPRFSGLQFPNYSSELNVNALELDDSALYLCASSPGTDTEAFFGQGTRLTVV.

Ten or more counts support this clonotype. The library was designed around alpha chains, so this beta chain is a stray read whose abundance carries little weight. The gene calls are TRBV19 and TRBJ1-4; 9 bases map to TRBD1. The V segment lost 4 bases and the J segment 4 bases; nucleotides outside the gene matches: 4. Germline assignment: CDR1 LNHDA and CDR2 SQIVND (reference sequence). The CDR3 covers 15 residues. CDR3 amino acids: CASSTGQGLNEKLFF. Written as DNA, the CDR3 is TGTGCCAGTAGTACCGGACAGGGGCTTAATGAAAAACTGTTTTTT.

This clonotype came up many times. This beta chain appears as a stray read in a library generated for alpha chains; its size is not informative. The chain employs TRBV7-9 and TRBJ1-4; 7 nucleotides match TRBD1. V shed 0 bases, J shed 5 bases, and the junction held 3 bases outside the gene matches. The CDR3 has 15 residues. Germline CDR1 and CDR2: SEHNR and FQNEAQ (reference sequence). The CDR3 spells CASSLAGTVNEKLFF. As DNA, the CDR3 is TGTGCCAGCAGCTTAGCCGGGACAGTAAATGAAAAACTGTTTTTT.

Only a few counts were recorded for this clonotype. In a library made to pick up alpha chains, this beta chain is a stray read with a size that means little. This chain's CDR3 is CASSYYQRERAGTNTGELFF. The CDR3 region has the DNA TGTGCCAGCAGTTATTACCAGCGGGAGAGGGCAGGGACGAACACCGGGGAGCTGTTTTTT. The chain is built from TRBV6-2 or TRBV6-3 and TRBJ2-2; 8 nucleotides agree with TRBD2. This CDR3 comprises 20 residues. V trimming: 3 bases; J trimming: 0 bases; junction bases outside the gene matches: 15. In germline, CDR1 is MNHEY, CDR2 SVGEGT.